These 30 T cell receptor beta chains came from one sample sequenced in a study of OX40 agonist ivuxolimab in advanced cancers. The receptor library was made with the immunoSEQ multiplex PCR assay. The table was pulled from immuneACCESS by TCRdb, which kept in-frame rearrangements only. Such tables lose some clones; where checked, under half of the loss comes from unresolved V genes, and the rest has no known cause. The sample includes roughly 32,000 clones, with more than 70% observed a single time. Of the sample, roughly a fifth is held by the ten largest clones. This material consisted of CD4+ or CD8+ T cells sorted from blood, taken in a trial of the OX40 agonist ivuxolimab. The receptors were sampled from an adult with an advanced solid tumor such as melanoma, head and neck, liver or kidney cancer.

This sequence joins TRBV19 and TRBJ1-1, with D tentatively TRBD1 (5 bases). CDR1 and CDR2 from the germline V gene are LNHDA and SQIVND (reference sequence). This CDR3 has 14 amino acids. The germline V and J ends were trimmed by 6 bases and 6 bases, with 17 bases remaining between them. CDR3 region: CASSPSGGSAEAFF. The CDR3 DNA sequence: TGTGCCAGTAGCCCTAGCGGGGGATCGGCTGAAGCTTTCTTT.

This sequence joins TRBV28 and TRBJ2-3; D remains ambiguous. V lost 0 bases and J 8 bases, leaving 6 bases between the germline ends. The CDR3 runs to 12 residues. Germline CDR1 and CDR2: MDHEN and SYDVKM. CDR3 in DNA: TGTGCCAGCAGTTTATGGGGTAGTACGCAGTATTTT. Amino acids: CASSLWGSTQYF.

The J gene is TRBJ1-1, the V gene TRBV6-5; D is unresolved. Per germline, CDR1 MNHEY and CDR2 SVGAGI. CDR3 length: 13 residues. V was clipped by 0 bases and J by 4 bases, with 6 bases between them. The chain's CDR3 is CASSYSRPTEAFF. Here the CDR3 DNA reads TGTGCCAGCAGTTACTCCCGGCCCACTGAAGCTTTCTTT.

The rearrangement links TRBV7-9 to TRBJ1-5; TRBD1 is a possible D gene (5 bases). This CDR3 region has 14 residues. Germline V gene sequence: CDR1 SEHNR, CDR2 FQNEAQ (reference sequence). With 3 bases removed from V and 1 base from J, the gap between germline ends came to 7 bases. The CDR3 sequence is CASSLQGSNQPQHF. CDR3 nucleotides: TGTGCCAGCAGCTTGCAGGGAAGCAATCAGCCCCAGCATTTT.

The J gene is TRBJ2-6, the V gene TRBV10-1; D not resolved. V gave up 5 bases and J gave up 5 bases, with 22 bases separating them. The CDR3 runs 18 residues. Germline CDR1 is WNHNN and CDR2 is SYGVQD (reference sequence). CDR3 sequence reads: CASSYDRIAQSRANVLTF. The DNA of the CDR3 is TGCGCCAGCAGTTATGATAGGATCGCACAAAGTCGGGCCAACGTCCTGACTTTC.

The chain links TRBV29-1 to TRBJ1-1; TRBD1 agrees at 7 bases. This CDR3 contains 13 residues. Germline V CDR1 and CDR2: SQVTM, ANQGSEA. The trim removed 6 bases at V and 1 base at J, leaving 5 bases unmatched. CDR3 loop: CSVRGPGNTEAFF. Written as DNA, the CDR3 is TGCAGCGTGAGGGGGCCGGGGAACACTGAAGCTTTCTTT.

The chain recombines TRBV18 with TRBJ2-1; no firm D call. Trimming took 3 bases from V and 5 from J, leaving 2 bases between them. The CDR3 length is 11 residues. The germline V gene encodes CDR1 KGHSH and CDR2 LQKENI. CDR3 amino acids: CASSPDNEQFF. In nucleotides, the CDR3 is TGTGCCAGCTCACCGGACAATGAGCAGTTCTTC.

This sequence joins TRBV7-3 and TRBJ2-4; 8 bases fit TRBD2. The CDR3 consists of 16 residues. Germline CDR1 reads SGHTA; CDR2 reads FQGTGA. V shed 5 bases and J 0 bases; nucleotides not matched to a gene: 6. CDR3 bases: TGTGCCAGCAGCCGAGCGGGGGTCGTAGCCAAAAACATTCAGTACTTC. Translating it yields CASSRAGVVAKNIQYF.

The chain employs TRBV15 and TRBJ2-7; TRBD1 matches 7 bases. Germline CDR1 and CDR2: LNHNV and YYDKDF (reference sequence). The CDR3 is 15 amino acids. Losses at the gene ends were 1 base for V and 7 bases for J; bases not matched to a gene: 10. The CDR3, as DNA: TGTGCCACCAGCAGAGCCACAGGGGCCCCCAGGGAGCAGTACTTC. Translating gives CATSRATGAPREQYF.

In DNA form, the CDR3 reads TGTGCCAGCAGTGTCGGGGATACGCAGTATTTT. The encoded protein is CASSVGDTQYF. This chain connects TRBV27 to TRBJ2-3; no definite D call. Germline V gene sequence: CDR1 MNHEY, CDR2 SMNVEV (reference sequence). The CDR3 totals 11 residues. V dropped 5 bases and J dropped 6 bases, with 6 bases sitting between them.

This clone was seen only a few times. V gene TRBV27 combines with J gene TRBJ1-5; tentative D call: TRBD1 (5 bases). Looked up from germline, CDR1 is MNHEY and CDR2 is SMNVEV (reference sequence). The CDR3 spans 14 residues. The V and J ends lost 4 bases and 9 bases respectively, with 16 bases between them. CDR3 region: CASSSTGPRLPQHF. As DNA, the CDR3 is TGTGCCAGCAGTTCGACGGGACCGCGCCTGCCCCAGCATTTT.

V usage is TRBV13 and J usage is TRBJ1-4, with TRBD1 identical over 10 bases. This CDR3 contains 14 residues. From germline, CDR1 is PRHDT and CDR2 FYEKMQ (reference sequence). Trimming took 4 bases from V and 5 from J; bases not matched to a gene: 1. The CDR3 DNA follows: TGTGCCAGCAGCTCGGGACAGGGGAATGAAAAACTGTTTTTT. This translates into CASSSGQGNEKLFF.

V and J are TRBV21-1 and TRBJ2-7; the D call TRBD2 from the table was never checked on the DNA. TRBV21-1 is recorded as a pseudogene. CDR3 length equals 16 residues. The DNA for the CDR3 is TGTGCCAGCAGCTTCCGTGGTAGCGGGAGCTCCTACGAGCAGTACTTC. Amino acids: CASSFRGSGSSYEQYF.

The rearrangement joins TRBV11-1 to TRBJ2-7; 7 bases are shared with TRBD2. Per germline, CDR1 SGHAT and CDR2 FQDESV (reference sequence). The J segment lost 3 bases and the V segment lost 3 bases, leaving 5 bases of the junction unmatched. This CDR3 region has 14 residues. CDR3 in DNA: TGTGCCAGCAGCTTCGCGGGGGTTGACTACGAGCAGTACTTC. Its translation is CASSFAGVDYEQYF.

This rearrangement joins TRBV11-2 to TRBJ2-7; TRBD2 aligns across 12 bases. V was clipped by 6 bases and J by 4 bases; unmatched bases: 4. The CDR3 extends over 14 amino acids. Germline CDR1 SGHAT, CDR2 FQNNGV. DNA for the CDR3: TGTGCCAGCAGACGGACTAGCGGGGTTTACGAGCAGTACTTC. Protein: CASRRTSGVYEQYF.

The chain recombines TRBV7-3 with TRBJ2-7; D gene unclear. The CDR3 has 13 amino acids. Trimming cost V 1 base and J 2 bases, with 6 bases left between them. Germline CDR1 and CDR2: SGHTA and FQGTGA. The CDR3 loop is CASSLNSAYEQYF. Written as DNA, the CDR3 is TGTGCCAGCAGCTTAAATTCGGCCTACGAGCAGTACTTC.

The chain combines TRBV6-6 with TRBJ2-7; 10 positions match TRBD2. CDR1 and CDR2 from the germline V gene are MNHNY and SVGAGI (reference sequence). V gave up 0 bases and J gave up 3 bases; unmatched junction bases: 2. The CDR3 sequence is 15 residues long. The CDR3 loop is CASSYSTSGIYEQYF. The CDR3 coding sequence is TGTGCCAGCAGTTACTCTACTAGCGGGATCTACGAGCAGTACTTC.

The rearrangement links TRBV28 to TRBJ1-3, with no clear D. The V and J ends lost 3 bases and 0 bases respectively, with 9 bases between them. CDR1 and CDR2 from the germline V gene are MDHEN and SYDVKM. This CDR3 spans 15 amino acids. Here the CDR3 DNA reads TGTGCCAGCAGTTTTGGACGGAGCTCTGGAAACACCATATATTTT. It translates to CASSFGRSSGNTIYF.

V usage is TRBV7-2 and J usage is TRBJ2-7; tentatively, D is TRBD1 (6 bases). The V gene lost 3 bases and the J gene lost 3 bases, with 18 bases spanning the gap. CDR1 and CDR2 from the germline V gene are SGHTA and FQGNSA. The CDR3 contains 16 residues. CDR3 amino acids: CASSFFGQNSFYEQYF. The CDR3 DNA is TGTGCCAGCAGCTTCTTCGGACAGAATTCATTCTACGAGCAGTACTTC.

The chain is built from TRBV21-1 and TRBJ2-1; the DNA was not used to check the table's D call, TRBD1. TRBV21-1 is a pseudogene segment. This CDR3 is built from 18 residues. CDR3 DNA sequence: TGTGCCAGCAGGGTGCCCAGGGGTGGGTCGAGCTCCTACAATGAGCAGTTCTTC. Amino acids: CASRVPRGGSSSYNEQFF.

This clone was detected only a few times. The V and J genes are TRBV5-5 and TRBJ1-1; D perhaps matches TRBD1 (5 bases). V gave up 2 bases and J gave up 5 bases, with 13 bases separating them. This CDR3 has 14 amino acids. Germline CDR1 reads SGHKS; CDR2 reads YYEKEE (reference sequence). CDR3 sequence: CASSLRQGWTEAFF. The DNA of the CDR3 is TGTGCCAGCAGCTTAAGGCAGGGTTGGACTGAAGCTTTCTTT.

Concerning this clone: The same CDR3 can be traced to other DNA sequences in this sample. The rearrangement uses TRBV28 and TRBJ2-3, with D uncertain. This CDR3 spans 14 amino acids. The germline V and J ends were trimmed by 3 bases and 1 base, with 8 bases remaining between them. Germline-derived CDR1 and CDR2 are MDHEN and SYDVKM. Here the CDR3 DNA reads TGTGCCAGCAGTTTCCTGGCGGGCACAGATACGCAGTATTTT. Amino acid sequence: CASSFLAGTDTQYF. The full variable domain, completed using reference TRBV28 and TRBJ2-3, is DVKVTQSSRYLVKRTGEKVFLECVQDMDHENMFWYRQDPGLGLRLIYFSYDVKMKEKGDIPEGYSVSREKKERFSLILESASTNQTSMYLCASSFLAGTDTQYFGPGTRLTVL.

The sample holds one count of this clone. This chain uses TRBV11-2 with TRBJ2-1, with 7 bases matching TRBD2. J was trimmed by 0 bases and V by 3 bases; bases with no gene match: 2. Looked up from germline, CDR1 is SGHAT and CDR2 is FQNNGV. This CDR3 is 15 amino acids long. The CDR3, as DNA: TGTGCCAGCAGCTTCGGGACTAACTCCTACAATGAGCAGTTCTTC. Translating it yields CASSFGTNSYNEQFF.

Sample share makes this clone large. The chain is built from TRBV6-1 and TRBJ2-4; tentatively, D is TRBD1 (6 bases). Trimming shortened V by 1 base and J by 6 bases, and 13 bases separated the two germline ends. Germline V lookup: CDR1 MNHNS, CDR2 SASEGT. This CDR3 has 15 amino acids. CDR3 protein: CASSEVAGDINIQYF. The CDR3 region has the DNA TGTGCCAGCAGTGAAGTGGCCGGGGACATAAACATTCAGTACTTC.

J is TRBJ2-3 and V is TRBV6-1; TRBD1 aligns across 7 bases. Germline trimming cut 3 bases from V and 8 bases from J; bases unmatched to any gene: 5. This CDR3 comprises 13 residues. Germline loops: CDR1 MNHNS, CDR2 SASEGT. CDR3 protein: CASSETRDSTQYF. The CDR3, as DNA: TGTGCCAGCAGTGAGACCCGGGACAGTACGCAGTATTTT.

The V call is TRBV28, the J call TRBJ1-5, with D perhaps TRBD1 (6 bases). The CDR3 has 14 residues. CDR1 and CDR2 from the germline V gene are MDHEN and SYDVKM. V shed 3 bases and J shed 2 bases, with 8 bases lying between them. CDR3 amino acids: CASSFQGRNQPQHF. CDR3 DNA sequence: TGTGCCAGCAGTTTTCAGGGGCGCAATCAGCCCCAGCATTTT.

The V call is TRBV4-1, the J call TRBJ2-7; 9 bases align to TRBD2. CDR1 MGHRA and CDR2 YSYEKL come from the germline V gene. V dropped 1 base and J dropped 4; count of bases not matched to a gene: 14. CDR3 size: 18 residues. The chain's CDR3 is CASSQGGAAGGPIYEQYF. The CDR3 DNA is TGCGCCAGCAGCCAAGGTGGTGCGGCGGGAGGGCCGATATACGAGCAGTACTTC.

This chain links TRBV14 with TRBJ1-2; no clear D gene. Germline CDR1 and CDR2: SGHDN and FVKESK. The CDR3 is made up of 13 amino acids. V lost 6 bases, J lost 1 base, and 9 bases lay in between. The chain's CDR3 is CASSHSVNYGYTF. The CDR3 DNA follows: TGTGCCAGCAGTCACAGCGTTAACTATGGCTACACCTTC.

In this sample, this clone turned up many times. The rearrangement joins TRBV6-5 to TRBJ2-5; no firm D call. Deletions cut 2 bases from V and 4 bases from J, with 11 bases between. This CDR3 region has 14 residues. The germline CDR1 and CDR2 sequences are MNHEY and SVGAGI. The CDR3 bases are TGTGCCAGCAGTTACGGGGTGGATGCAGAGACCCAGTACTTC. Its protein product is CASSYGVDAETQYF.

The rearrangement joins TRBV6-5 to TRBJ2-7, with D possibly TRBD1 on 6 matching bases. V gave up 6 bases and J gave up 1 base, with 16 bases separating them. The CDR3 loop spans 15 amino acids. Germline assignment: CDR1 MNHEY and CDR2 SVGAGI. This CDR3 is CASRDGTGQSYEQYF. The CDR3 coding sequence is TGTGCCAGCAGAGACGGGACGGGACAATCCTACGAGCAGTACTTC.